These T cell receptor beta chains were read from a single sample in a study of T cell responses to AZD1222 COVID-19 vaccine. This table comes from immunoSEQ multiplex PCR, and its TCRdb copy is limited to in-frame clones, with some not included. Of about 130,000 clones listed, about nine tenths are singletons. The sequences come from peripheral blood, collected on day 0 of AZD1222 vaccination. The receptors were sampled from an adult in good health. CDR3s include the opening cysteine and the closing phenylalanine or tryptophan. Fields, in order: J gene, CDR3 length, V gene, D gene, CDR3 protein, CDR3 DNA. D genes are given only for firm matches.

TRBJ2-7 13 TRBV2 . CASSEAGDDEQYF TGTGCCAGCAGTGAAGCCGGGGACGACGAGCAGTACTTC
TRBJ2-3 16 TRBV5-6 . CASSLGSSFPTDTQYF TGTGCCAGCAGCTTGGGATCTAGCTTTCCCACAGATACGCAGTATTTT
TRBJ1-5 18 TRBV3-1/TRBV3-2 TRBD1 CASSQIPTGWSSNQPQHF TGTGCCAGCAGCCAAATCCCGACAGGGTGGTCCAGCAATCAGCCCCAGCATTTT
TRBJ2-7 15 TRBV19 . CASSTQDTGPYEQYF TGTGCCAGTAGTACTCAGGACACCGGACCCTACGAGCAGTACTTC
TRBJ1-6 16 TRBV5-4 TRBD1 CASSLEGGTGYSPLHF TGTGCCAGCAGCTTGGAGGGAGGGACAGGGTATTCACCCCTCCACTTT
TRBJ1-1 14 TRBV9 . CASSARLMNTEAFF TGTGCCAGCAGCGCGAGGCTGATGAACACTGAAGCTTTCTTT
TRBJ2-3 16 TRBV30 . CAWRQPGPLWTDTQYF TGTGCCTGGAGACAGCCGGGCCCCCTGTGGACAGATACGCAGTATTTT
TRBJ1-1 14 TRBV3-1/TRBV3-2 . CASSQAGSNTEAFF TGTGCCAGCAGCCAAGCAGGCTCCAACACTGAAGCTTTCTTT
TRBJ2-7 14 TRBV5-1 . CASSWDGPLYEQYF TGCGCCAGCAGCTGGGACGGACCTCTCTACGAGCAGTACTTC
TRBJ1-1 15 TRBV5-1 . CASSFTRLGNTEAFF TGCGCCAGCAGCTTCACCCGGTTGGGAAACACTGAAGCTTTCTTT
TRBJ1-3 15 TRBV18 . CASSPARTPGDTIYF TGTGCCAGCTCACCCGCACGGACACCCGGAGACACCATATATTTT
TRBJ1-4 12 TRBV5-6 TRBD1 CASSLGGEKLFF TGTGCCAGCAGCTTAGGGGGCGAAAAACTGTTTTTT
TRBJ2-1 15 TRBV5-6 TRBD2 CASSGGLAFYNEQFF TGTGCCAGCAGCGGGGGACTAGCGTTCTACAATGAGCAGTTCTTC
TRBJ1-6 18 TRBV7-9 . CASSLIAGGDPYNSPLHF TGTGCCAGCAGCTTAATTGCTGGGGGGGACCCCTATAATTCACCCCTCCACTTT
TRBJ2-5 15 TRBV11-3 TRBD1 CASSLDPTGTETQYF TGTGCCAGCAGCTTAGACCCGACAGGGACGGAGACCCAGTACTTC
TRBJ1-5 16 TRBV6-5 TRBD1 CASSYSTGASNQPQHF TGTGCCAGCAGTTACTCGACAGGGGCGAGCAATCAGCCCCAGCATTTT
TRBJ1-5 18 TRBV2 . CASSEALPWGVANQPQHF TGTGCCAGCAGTGAAGCGCTTCCCTGGGGGGTTGCCAATCAGCCCCAGCATTTT
TRBJ1-2 13 TRBV5-1 . CASKKMTTGGYTF TGCGCCAGCAAAAAAATGACAACAGGTGGCTACACCTTC